The TCR beta chain described here comes from a study of blood T cell repertoires in COVID-19. The wider study: Specimens from acute and convalescent COVID-19 originated in the United States, Italy and Spain.

Original analysis: By means of reference gene primer amplification, nucleated cell counts were estimated. Measured with immunoSEQ multiplex PCR; TCRdb has only the in-frame clones, and not every one. D and trimming were read from the DNA, whereas the V and J calls and clone size are those reported in that table. The sample yields 250,000 to 300,000 clones, around 90% seen once. This CDR3 spans 15 amino acids. With 6 bases clipped from V and 2 bases from J, the junction kept 5 bases outside the gene matches. Germline V gene data show CDR1 as KGHDR and CDR2 as SFDVKD. Sequencing was carried out using peripheral blood. This TCR was sampled from a woman aged 50 to 60 who had recovered from COVID-19. The genes are TRBV24-1 and TRBJ2-1; 8 bases line up with TRBD1. The CDR3 here is CATSRRGLPYNEQFF. CDR3 nucleotide sequence: TGTGCCACCAGTCGCAGGGGGCTCCCCTACAATGAGCAGTTCTTC.